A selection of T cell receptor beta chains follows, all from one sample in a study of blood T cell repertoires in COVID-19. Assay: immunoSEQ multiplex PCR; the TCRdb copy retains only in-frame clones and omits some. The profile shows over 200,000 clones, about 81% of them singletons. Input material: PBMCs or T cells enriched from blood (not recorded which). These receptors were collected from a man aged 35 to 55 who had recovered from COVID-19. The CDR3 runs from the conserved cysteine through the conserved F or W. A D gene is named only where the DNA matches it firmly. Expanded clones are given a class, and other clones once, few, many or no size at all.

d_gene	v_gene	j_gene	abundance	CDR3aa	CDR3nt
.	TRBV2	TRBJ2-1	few	CASSERSANEQFF	TGTGCCAGCAGTGAACGAAGCGCTAATGAGCAGTTCTTC
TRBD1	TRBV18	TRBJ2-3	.	CASSPSRTGNTDTQYF	TGTGCCAGCTCACCTTCTAGGACAGGGAACACAGATACGCAGTATTTT
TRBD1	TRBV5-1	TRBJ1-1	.	CASSLHSGQGLREAFF	TGCGCCAGCAGCTTGCACTCGGGACAGGGGCTACGTGAAGCTTTCTTT
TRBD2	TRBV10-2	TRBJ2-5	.	CASRLAGTSQTQYF	TGCGCCAGCAGGCTAGCGGGGACTTCCCAGACCCAGTACTTC
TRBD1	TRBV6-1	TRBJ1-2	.	CASSETGEGYGYTF	TGTGCCAGCAGTGAGACAGGGGAAGGATATGGCTACACCTTC
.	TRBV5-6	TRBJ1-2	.	CASSSRGNYGYTF	TGTGCCAGCAGCAGCCGGGGGAACTATGGCTACACCTTC
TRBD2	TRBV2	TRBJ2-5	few	CASSGGPQETQYF	TGTGCCAGTAGCGGGGGGCCCCAAGAGACCCAGTACTTC
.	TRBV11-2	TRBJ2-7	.	CATSILGRSYEQYF	TGTGCCACCTCGATCCTTGGCCGATCCTACGAGCAGTACTTC
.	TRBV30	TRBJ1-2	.	CAWSSRGYGYTF	TGTGCCTGGAGTAGTCGGGGGTATGGCTACACCTTC
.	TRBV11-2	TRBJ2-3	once	CASSLASSTDTQYF	TGTGCCAGCAGCTTAGCCTCTAGCACAGATACGCAGTATTTT
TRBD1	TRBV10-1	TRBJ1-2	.	CASSELRTGRNGYTF	TGCGCCAGCAGTGAGCTCCGGACAGGGAGGAATGGCTACACCTTC
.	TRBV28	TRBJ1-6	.	CAAGALNSPLHF	TGTGCCGCAGGGGCGCTGAATTCACCCCTCCACTTT
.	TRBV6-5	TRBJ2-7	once	CATLLRRGQWNEQYF	TGTGCCACCCTCCTTAGGAGGGGGCAATGGAACGAGCAGTACTTC
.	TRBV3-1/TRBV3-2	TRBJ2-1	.	CASSQGSRNEQFF	TGTGCCAGCAGCCAAGGGTCGCGGAATGAGCAGTTCTTC
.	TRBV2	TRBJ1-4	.	CASGSATNEKLFF	TGTGCCAGTGGTTCAGCAACTAATGAAAAACTGTTTTTT